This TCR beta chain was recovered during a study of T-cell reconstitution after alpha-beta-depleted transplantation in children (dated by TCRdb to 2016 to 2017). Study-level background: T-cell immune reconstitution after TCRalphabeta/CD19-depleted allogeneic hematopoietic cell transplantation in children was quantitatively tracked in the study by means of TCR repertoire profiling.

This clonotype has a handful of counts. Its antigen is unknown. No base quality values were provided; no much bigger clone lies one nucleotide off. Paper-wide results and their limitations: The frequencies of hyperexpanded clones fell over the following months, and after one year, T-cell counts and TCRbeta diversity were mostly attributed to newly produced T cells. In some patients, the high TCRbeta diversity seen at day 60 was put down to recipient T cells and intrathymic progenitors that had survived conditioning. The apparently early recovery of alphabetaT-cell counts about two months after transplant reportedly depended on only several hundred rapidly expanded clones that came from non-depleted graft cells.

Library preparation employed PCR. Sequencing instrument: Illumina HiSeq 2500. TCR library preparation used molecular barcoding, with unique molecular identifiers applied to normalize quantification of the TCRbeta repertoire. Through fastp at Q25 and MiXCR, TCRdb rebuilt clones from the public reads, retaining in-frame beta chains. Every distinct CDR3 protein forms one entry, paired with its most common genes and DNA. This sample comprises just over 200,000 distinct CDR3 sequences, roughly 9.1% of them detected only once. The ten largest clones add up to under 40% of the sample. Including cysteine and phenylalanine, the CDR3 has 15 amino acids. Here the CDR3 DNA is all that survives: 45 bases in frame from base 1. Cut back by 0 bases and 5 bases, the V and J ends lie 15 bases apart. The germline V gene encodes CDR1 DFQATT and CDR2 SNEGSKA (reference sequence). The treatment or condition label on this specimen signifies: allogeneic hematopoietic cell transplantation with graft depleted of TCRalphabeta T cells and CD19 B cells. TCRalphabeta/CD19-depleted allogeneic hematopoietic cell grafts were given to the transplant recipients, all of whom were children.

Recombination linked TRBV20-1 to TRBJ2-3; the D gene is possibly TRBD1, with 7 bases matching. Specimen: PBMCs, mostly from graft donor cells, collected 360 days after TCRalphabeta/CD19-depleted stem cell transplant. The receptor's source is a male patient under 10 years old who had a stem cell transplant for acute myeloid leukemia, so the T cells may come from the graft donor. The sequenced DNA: TGCAGTGCTAGAGATTTAGGGGGCGGGGTAGATACGCAGTATTTT. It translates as CSARDLGGGVDTQYF.